These T cell receptor beta chains were read from a single sample in a study of blood T cell repertoires in COVID-19. Method: immunoSEQ multiplex PCR; TCRdb's copy keeps in-frame clones and lacks some. The data hold 250,000 to 350,000 clones, with around 82% observed a single time. Input material: peripheral blood. The receptors were sampled from a woman between 50 and 59 years old with acute or convalescent COVID-19. Both conserved end residues are part of each CDR3.

V,J,CDR3
TRBV7-2,TRBJ1-5,CASSIQGIQPQHF
TRBV5-4,TRBJ2-2,CASSFLPGELFF
TRBV5-6,TRBJ1-2,CASSLAQGSYGYTF
TRBV2,TRBJ2-1,CASSEAWGGKSYNEQFF
TRBV30,TRBJ1-1,CAWIRTGFFTEAFF
TRBV5-6,TRBJ1-1,CASRRGQRTEAFF
TRBV4-1,TRBJ1-4,CASSQEGRTGRSGTNEKLFF
TRBV2,TRBJ1-2,CASSLLSEYTF
TRBV11-2,TRBJ1-4,CASSVQTGVDEKLFF
TRBV18,TRBJ2-7,CASSPPSASSYEQYF